The source of this TCR beta chain is a study of tumour-infiltrating T cells in Burkitt lymphoma. Study-level information: The Burkitt lymphoma cohort spanned all epidemiological subtypes. Survival, overall and progression-free, tracked with productive clonality.

Generated by immunoSEQ multiplex PCR, the TCRdb table keeps only in-frame clones and is missing some. The table includes more than 40,000 clones, around 30% detected once. General study points: Several public clonotypes recurred in numerous Burkitt lymphoma patients.

A word on this clone: Its target is not known.

Specimen: tumor tissue. The source is a human donor with Burkitt lymphoma.

The CDR3 nucleotides are TGTGCCAGCTCCCCGGACAGGCCCAATCAGCCCCAGCATTTT. This translates into CASSPDRPNQPQHF. This chain joins TRBV18 and TRBJ1-5; 7 nucleotides line up with TRBD1. Germline V gene data show CDR1 as KGHSH and CDR2 as LQKENI. This CDR3 is 14 amino acids long. The junction had 5 bases not matched to a gene; V was cut back by 6 bases and J by 3 bases.